This T cell receptor beta chain was obtained from a study of cytomegalovirus exposure and HLA in healthy donors. Study-level points and caveats: Clusters of TCRs from the first cohort tended to co-occur in the 120 validation repertoires (as a later analysis found). Despite most TCR sequences being rare, some public TCRs occurred in many donors.

On this clone itself: What it recognizes is unknown.

Libraries were prepared by immunoSEQ multiplex PCR; TCRdb keeps only in-frame clonotypes and omits some of them. The sample shows some 140,000 clones, about 82% of them seen only once. The CDR3 spans 13 residues. With 4 bases removed from V and 5 bases from J, the gap between germline ends came to 9 bases. The germline V gene encodes CDR1 MNHEY and CDR2 SVGAGI. The source material was PBMCs. The J gene is TRBJ2-1, the V gene TRBV6-5; D is perhaps TRBD1 (5 bases). This receptor was identified in a human donor in good health. The CDR3 DNA sequence: TGTGCCAGCAGTTTCGGACACAACAATGAGCAGTTCTTC. It encodes CASSFGHNNEQFF.